The clone carrying this TCR beta chain was observed a few times. The germline V gene has CDR1 SGHTA and CDR2 FQGNSA. Trimming left V 5 bases short and J 5 bases short, with 16 bases between. This CDR3 comprises 14 residues. This entry belongs to a study of cytomegalovirus exposure and HLA in healthy donors. 13 Jbeta primers and 60 Vbeta primers were used for the PCR. Sequenced by immunoSEQ multiplex PCR; TCRdb stores in-frame clones only, minus some. The sample comprises around 81,000 clones, roughly 60% of which are singletons, and 4.5% to 6% rests with the top ten. This sequence joins TRBV7-2 and TRBJ2-7; tentative D call: TRBD1 (6 bases). The sequenced sample was PBMCs. The TCR originated in a man aged 30 to 45 in good health and CMV-seropositive. Here the CDR3 reads CASSKEGVSHEQYF. CDR3 bases: TGTGCCAGCAGCAAAGAGGGGGTATCGCACGAGCAGTACTTC.